A selection of T cell receptor beta chains follows, all from one sample in a study of cytomegalovirus exposure and HLA in healthy donors. Profiled with immunoSEQ multiplex PCR; TCRdb holds only in-frame clones, not every one. The table includes fewer than 95,000 clones, 75% to 85% detected once. The sequencing input was PBMCs. The receptors derive from a man aged 18-30 years in good health and CMV-seronegative. Both conserved end residues are part of each CDR3. A D gene is named only where the DNA matches it firmly. Clone size is given for some rows only: seen once, a few or many times, or a class if the clone is expanded.

size: .; J: TRBJ2-3; V: TRBV5-6; D: TRBD2; length: 17; DNA: TGTGCCAGCAGCTTAGGGCCCCTAGCGGACAGCACAGATACGCAGTATTTT; CDR3: CASSLGPLADSTDTQYF
size: .; J: TRBJ2-1; V: TRBV7-9; D: .; length: 13; DNA: TGTGCCAGCAGCAACCGGGCACTAGAAGAGCAGTTCTTC; CDR3: CASSNRALEEQFF
size: .; J: TRBJ2-6; V: TRBV6-4; D: .; length: 16; DNA: TGTGCCAGCAGTGTTTCGGGAAACTCTGGGGCCAACGTCCTGACTTTC; CDR3: CASSVSGNSGANVLTF
size: few; J: TRBJ1-6; V: TRBV15; D: .; length: 16; DNA: TGTGCCACCTCGGTCGGGGGGCATAGCTATAATTCACCCCTCCACTTT; CDR3: CATSVGGHSYNSPLHF
size: .; J: TRBJ1-1; V: TRBV5-6; D: TRBD1; length: 15; DNA: TGTGCCAGCAGCCCAGCAGGGGGGCACTCCTACGAAGCTTTCTTT; CDR3: CASSPAGGHSYEAFF
size: .; J: TRBJ2-5; V: TRBV2; D: TRBD1; length: 13; DNA: TGTGCCAGGTCCCGACAGGGCGAAGAGACCCAGTACTTC; CDR3: CARSRQGEETQYF
size: .; J: TRBJ2-5; V: TRBV6-1; D: TRBD1; length: 11; DNA: TGTGCCAGCAGTCTACAGGGGCTCCAGTACTTC; CDR3: CASSLQGLQYF
size: .; J: TRBJ2-3; V: TRBV27; D: TRBD2; length: 15; DNA: TGTGCCAGCAGTTGGGTGACTAGCAGGAGGGATACGCAGTATTTT; CDR3: CASSWVTSRRDTQYF
size: few; J: TRBJ1-1; V: TRBV18; D: .; length: 16; DNA: TGTGCCAGCTCACCTCAGGGGCTTCTAGGGAACACTGAAGCTTTCTTT; CDR3: CASSPQGLLGNTEAFF
size: .; J: TRBJ2-2; V: TRBV23-1; D: TRBD1; length: 19; DNA: TGCGCCAGCAGTCCGTTTCATGCCGATTCGGGACAGCTTTCCGAGGAGCTGTTTTTT; CDR3: CASSPFHADSGQLSEELFF
size: .; J: TRBJ2-7; V: TRBV6-6; D: TRBD1; length: 15; DNA: TGTGCCAGCAGTCCCGGGACAGGGGGGTCCTACGAGCAGTACTTC; CDR3: CASSPGTGGSYEQYF
size: .; J: TRBJ1-1; V: TRBV5-1; D: TRBD1; length: 16; DNA: TGCGCCAGCAGCTTGAGTCTAGGGACAGGGAACACTGAAGCTTTCTTT; CDR3: CASSLSLGTGNTEAFF
size: .; J: TRBJ2-1; V: TRBV18; D: .; length: 19; DNA: TGTGCCAGCTCACCGCCGAGGGCTGCACAGGGCTCCTCCTACAATGAGCAGTTCTTC; CDR3: CASSPPRAAQGSSYNEQFF
size: once; J: TRBJ2-1; V: TRBV29-1; D: .; length: 12; DNA: TGCAGCGTGGGTCGACTCGACGGGGAGCAGTTCTTC; CDR3: CSVGRLDGEQFF
size: .; J: TRBJ1-1; V: TRBV6-1; D: .; length: 13; DNA: TGTGCCAGCACCCCCTCCAGGCGGGCTGAAGCTTTCTTT; CDR3: CASTPSRRAEAFF
size: few; J: TRBJ1-3; V: TRBV6-6; D: TRBD1; length: 15; DNA: TGTGCCAGCAGTTACGGGACAGTCTCTGGAAACACCATATATTTT; CDR3: CASSYGTVSGNTIYF
size: .; J: TRBJ2-7; V: TRBV19; D: TRBD2; length: 15; DNA: TGTGCCAGTAGTATAAGCGGGGGGGGATCCTACGAGCAGTACTTC; CDR3: CASSISGGGSYEQYF
size: .; J: TRBJ1-2; V: TRBV5-1; D: .; length: 14; DNA: TGCGCCAGCAGCTCTCTCGGGGAAGGGTATGGCTACACCTTC; CDR3: CASSSLGEGYGYTF
size: .; J: TRBJ1-1; V: TRBV2; D: .; length: 15; DNA: TGTGCCAGCAGCCCTAACCCCGCGCGGGACACTGAAGCTTTCTTT; CDR3: CASSPNPARDTEAFF
size: .; J: TRBJ1-4; V: TRBV18; D: .; length: 16; DNA: TGTGCCAGCTCACCGCTACAGGGAAAGGCTAATGAAAAACTGTTTTTT; CDR3: CASSPLQGKANEKLFF
size: .; J: TRBJ2-3; V: TRBV4-1; D: TRBD2; length: 15; DNA: TGCGCCAGCAGCCAAGCTAGCGGGGGGCCGGATACGCAGTATTTT; CDR3: CASSQASGGPDTQYF
size: few; J: TRBJ2-7; V: TRBV7-9; D: TRBD1; length: 15; DNA: TGTGCCAGCAGCTCCCTGGACAGGGGAACCTACGAGCAGTACTTC; CDR3: CASSSLDRGTYEQYF
size: .; J: TRBJ1-3; V: TRBV15; D: TRBD1; length: 15; DNA: TGTGCCACCAGCAGATCCCGAACAGGGGAGGACACCATATATTTT; CDR3: CATSRSRTGEDTIYF
size: .; J: TRBJ1-2; V: TRBV9; D: .; length: 15; DNA: TGTGCCAGCAGCGTAGATGGGAGCCCGGTCTATGGCTACACCTTC; CDR3: CASSVDGSPVYGYTF
size: .; J: TRBJ2-7; V: TRBV6-1; D: TRBD1; length: 15; DNA: TGTGCCAGCAGGCCCCCGGGACAGGGAACCTACGAGCAGTACTTC; CDR3: CASRPPGQGTYEQYF
size: .; J: TRBJ2-5; V: TRBV6-1; D: .; length: 14; DNA: TGTGCCAGCAGTGAAGGAACTAGAGTGGCGGCCCAGTACTTC; CDR3: CASSEGTRVAAQYF
size: .; J: TRBJ2-2; V: TRBV18; D: .; length: 15; DNA: TGTGCCAGCTCACCTGGACGGGGGTTCACCGGGGAGCTGTTTTTT; CDR3: CASSPGRGFTGELFF
size: once; J: TRBJ1-6; V: TRBV2; D: .; length: 15; DNA: TGTGCCAGCAGTGAAGAGGGGCCCTATAATTCACCCCTCCACTTT; CDR3: CASSEEGPYNSPLHF
size: .; J: TRBJ1-1; V: TRBV7-2; D: .; length: 12; DNA: TGTGCCAGCAGCCCGTACAGGGCTGAAGCTTTCTTT; CDR3: CASSPYRAEAFF
size: .; J: TRBJ1-2; V: TRBV27; D: TRBD1; length: 14; DNA: TGTGCCAGCAGATCACAGGGGGGATACTATGGCTACACCTTC; CDR3: CASRSQGGYYGYTF
size: .; J: TRBJ1-2; V: TRBV4-1; D: TRBD1; length: 14; DNA: TGCGCCAGCAGCCACGGACAGGGAAACTATGGCTACACCTTC; CDR3: CASSHGQGNYGYTF
size: .; J: TRBJ1-5; V: TRBV6-1; D: TRBD1; length: 16; DNA: TGTGCCAGCAGTGACCGGGACAGGGGCTTGAAGCAGCCCCAGCATTTT; CDR3: CASSDRDRGLKQPQHF
size: .; J: TRBJ2-7; V: TRBV5-8; D: .; length: 15; DNA: TGTGCCAGCAGCAGTGCCATGAACAGGGAATACGAGCAGTACTTC; CDR3: CASSSAMNREYEQYF
size: .; J: TRBJ1-2; V: TRBV29-1; D: .; length: 12; DNA: TGCAGCGTTGGGGACTCACGCTATGGCTACACCTTC; CDR3: CSVGDSRYGYTF
size: .; J: TRBJ1-4; V: TRBV29-1; D: .; length: 13; DNA: TGCAGCGTGGCGGGGCAGCCTAATGAAAAACTGTTTTTT; CDR3: CSVAGQPNEKLFF
size: few; J: TRBJ2-7; V: TRBV2; D: .; length: 13; DNA: TGTGCCAGCAGTGAGGCAGAACCCTACGAGCAGTACTTC; CDR3: CASSEAEPYEQYF
size: .; J: TRBJ1-3; V: TRBV9; D: TRBD1; length: 19; DNA: TGTGCCAGCAGCACATATCAGACAGGGGAGTACGGCTCTGGAAACACCATATATTTT; CDR3: CASSTYQTGEYGSGNTIYF
size: .; J: TRBJ2-2; V: TRBV7-7; D: TRBD1; length: 15; DNA: TGTGCCAGCAGCTTAGAGACAGGGTTAACCGGGGAGCTGTTTTTT; CDR3: CASSLETGLTGELFF
size: .; J: TRBJ2-1; V: TRBV14; D: .; length: 15; DNA: TGTGCCAGCAGCCATACCGCCTGGCGGTACAATGAGCAGTTCTTC; CDR3: CASSHTAWRYNEQFF
size: .; J: TRBJ2-5; V: TRBV10-3; D: .; length: 13; DNA: TGTGCCCCTAAAGGGGGCGGGGAAGAGACCCAGTACTTC; CDR3: CAPKGGGEETQYF
size: once; J: TRBJ2-7; V: TRBV29-1; D: .; length: 12; DNA: TGCAGCGGACAAGCCGACTCCTACGAGCAGTACTTC; CDR3: CSGQADSYEQYF
size: .; J: TRBJ1-3; V: TRBV11-2; D: .; length: 14; DNA: TGTGCCAGCAGCTCACGAGGGTTTGGAAACACCATATATTTT; CDR3: CASSSRGFGNTIYF
size: .; J: TRBJ1-1; V: TRBV9; D: .; length: 14; DNA: TGTGCCAGCAGCTTGTCGCAGGGGAACACTGAAGCTTTCTTT; CDR3: CASSLSQGNTEAFF
size: .; J: TRBJ1-2; V: TRBV30; D: TRBD1; length: 14; DNA: TGTGCCTGGAGTGTACACAGGGGGAACTATGGCTACACCTTC; CDR3: CAWSVHRGNYGYTF